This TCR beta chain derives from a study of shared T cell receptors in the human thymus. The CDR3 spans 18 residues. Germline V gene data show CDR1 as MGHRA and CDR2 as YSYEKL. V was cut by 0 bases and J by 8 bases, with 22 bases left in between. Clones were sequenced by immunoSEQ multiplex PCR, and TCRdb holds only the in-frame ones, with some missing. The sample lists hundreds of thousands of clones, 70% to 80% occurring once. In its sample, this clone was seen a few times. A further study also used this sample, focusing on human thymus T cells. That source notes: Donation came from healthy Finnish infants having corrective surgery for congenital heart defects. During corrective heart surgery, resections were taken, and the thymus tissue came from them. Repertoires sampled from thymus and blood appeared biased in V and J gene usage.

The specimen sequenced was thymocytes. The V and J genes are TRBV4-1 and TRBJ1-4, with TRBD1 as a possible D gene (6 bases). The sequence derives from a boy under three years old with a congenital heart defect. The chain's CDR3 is CASSQDGRSDKGEEKLFF. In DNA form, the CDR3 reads TGCGCCAGCAGCCAAGATGGGCGGTCGGACAAGGGGGAGGAAAAACTGTTTTTT.